The source of this T cell receptor (beta chain) is a study of CD39 and CD103 CD8 tumor-infiltrating T cells (dated by TCRdb to the late 2010s). Notes on the research overall: An HPV-positive HNSCC, an HPV-negative HNSCC, an ovarian cancer and a melanoma patient were represented in the repertoire comparisons shown. Deep sequencing of TCRbeta CDR3 was used to compare the repertoires of CD8 TIL subsets, defined by CD103 and CD39, against those of peripheral memory CD8 T cells.

From about 10,000 to 100,000 sorted cells per subset, genomic DNA was extracted using the DNeasy Blood and Tissue Kit. The immunoSEQ service sequenced and mapped the TCRbeta V-J or V-D-J regions, with each sample reaching coverage above 8x. On the authors' methods: The analysis included only productive rearrangements exported from the immunoSEQ Analyzer platform, and clonality was assessed using the 500 most abundant clones. To quantify how much repertoires overlapped between populations, both the Morisita-Horn similarity index and the Jaccard index were used. Morisita-Horn similarity between CD8 T-cell subset TCR repertoires was measured in 6 or 7 cancer patients. In its TCRdb copy, this immuneACCESS table keeps in-frame sequences only and misses some clones. Where compared with another copy, unresolved V genes explain less than half of these, and the others have no known cause. Clone size and V and J calls were adopted from that table, with D and trimming inferred from the DNA. This sample lists 2,500 to 3,000 clones; about 80% were detected once. 20% to 25% of the sample is in the top ten clones.

No therapy was being received by patients at the time of sample collection, although prior treatments had ranged from chemotherapy, radiotherapy, surgery and immunotherapy to none. After thawing, cells went through T lymphocyte enrichment using a negative-selection kit, with EpCAM beads added for tumor-infiltrating lymphocytes. CD8 TIL subsets were FACS-sorted as CD3+CD4-CD8+CD45RA- cells split by CD39 and CD103 expression into DN, SP and DP. Tumor specimens were minced, digested for 1 h with hyaluronidase, collagenase and DNase, filtered, enriched by Ficoll and cryopreserved. Populations were sorted on a FACSAria II to over 97% purity, and the cell pellets were frozen for TCR sequencing without being cultured. A remark on this clone: Its recognized antigen is unknown. The input lacks base qualities; no much larger clone sits a single base away.

What the authors observed across the whole study: Compared with DN and SP CD8 TILs and with blood memory CD8 T cells, DP CD8 TILs appeared more oligoclonal, with the top 30 clonotypes covering about 56-86%. Clonotypes from DP TILs were seldom detected in blood or uninvolved lymph node, while clonotypes from DN TILs overlapped to a large extent with peripheral memory CD8 repertoires.

Trimming costs V 2 bases and J 5 bases, and their ends lie 4 bases apart. Including the terminal cysteine and phenylalanine, the CDR3 comprises 11 residues. The read is trimmed to its CDR3 DNA, 33 bases read in frame from base 1. The germline V gene (reference sequence) yields GTSNPN for CDR1 and SVGIG for CDR2. Sequencing was carried out using CD39- CD103- CD8+ T cells sorted from the tumor. Per the publication, the cell subset or site label means: CD103-CD39- double-negative CD45RA- CD8 T cells. The chain joins TRBV30 to TRBJ2-1, with the D segment identity uncertain. The sequence derives from a human donor with head and neck squamous cell carcinoma. The CDR3 protein: CAWSLNNEQFF. Read as DNA, the sequence is TGTGCCTGGAGTCTAAACAATGAGCAGTTCTTC. With the rest looked up from the reference TRBV30 and TRBJ2-1 genes rather than sequenced, the full variable domain is SQTIHQWPATLVQPVGSPLSLECTVEGTSNPNLYWYRQAAGRGLQLLFYSVGIGQISSEVPQNLSASRPQDRQFILSSKKLLLSDSGFYLCAWSLNNEQFFGPGTRLTVL.